This passage covers 30 T cell receptor beta chains from one sample sequenced in a study of molecular identifiers for immune sequencing clone quantification. TCRdb analysed the PCR reads with MiXCR anew, one entry per CDR3 protein. The sample holds about 68,000 distinct CDR3 sequences, around 18% seen once. The sequencing sample was made of naive CD8+ T cells from blood, with Jurkat cell RNA spiked in. Sample subset: FACS-sorted CD8+CD4-CCR7+CD45RA+ naive T cells. The receptors shown here come from a human donor in good health. Some libraries in this study had Jurkat cell RNA spiked in.

This clonotype was detected many times. This chain joins TRBV11-2 and TRBJ2-5; no firm D call. Between the trimmed V and J ends, which lost 4 bases and 0 bases, there was a span of 9 bases. There are 14 residues in the CDR3. CDR1 is SGHAT and CDR2 is FQNNGV in the germline V gene. This chain's CDR3 is CASSSWTDQETQYF. As DNA, the CDR3 is TGTGCCAGCAGCTCCTGGACCGACCAAGAGACCCAGTACTTC. The entire variable domain, with the rest obtained from reference TRBV11-2 and TRBJ2-5, is as follows: EAGVAQSPRYKIIEKRQSVAFWCNPISGHATLYWYQQILGQGPKLLIQFQNNGVVDDSQLPKDRFSAERLKGVDSTLKIQPAKLEDSAVYLCASSSWTDQETQYFGPGTRLLVL.

There are many counts of this clonotype. This chain uses TRBV20-1 with TRBJ1-1; 9 nucleotides agree with TRBD1. CDR3 length: 13 amino acids. Germline V gene data show CDR1 as DFQATT and CDR2 as SNEGSKA (reference sequence). V trimming: 3 bases; J trimming: 5 bases; junction bases outside the gene matches: 4. CDR3 sequence reads: CSASWDRATEAFF. The CDR3, as DNA: TGCAGTGCTAGCTGGGACAGGGCGACTGAAGCTTTCTTT.

Concerning this clonotype itself: One base away lies a much larger clone, so this may be a sequencing read error. The conserved final phenylalanine or tryptophan is absent from the CDR3, which likely points to a read error. The rearrangement uses TRBV5-3 and TRBJ1-2, with a weak D call TRBD1 (5 bases). TRBV5-3 belongs to the ORF category, with a function that is uncertain. The CDR3 contains 14 residues. The CDR3 loop reads CASSLFFVTETYTS. The CDR3 DNA is TGTGCCAGCAGCTTATTTTTTGTGACAGAGACCTACACCTCC.

There are many counts of this clonotype. CDR3 sequence (DNA): TGTGCCAGCAGCTTAGTCGCAGTATACACCGGGGAGCTGTTTTTT. Residues: CASSLVAVYTGELFF. The chain combines TRBV11-2 with TRBJ2-2; no clear D. Trimming removed 1 base from V and 3 bases from J, with 9 bases in between. Germline CDR1 reads SGHAT; CDR2 reads FQNNGV. The CDR3 consists of 15 residues.

This clonotype was seen repeatedly, ten times or more. The chain uses TRBV6-6 and TRBJ1-2, with D perhaps matching TRBD1 (6 bases). Trimming pared 0 bases from V and 4 bases from J, leaving 9 bases between. CDR3 size: 14 residues. Per germline, CDR1 MNHNY and CDR2 SVGAGI (reference sequence). CDR3 sequence: CASSYSGGSYGYTF. The CDR3 nucleotides are TGTGCCAGCAGTTACTCTGGGGGCAGCTATGGCTACACCTTC.

This clonotype appeared a few times. The chain carries TRBV11-3 and TRBJ2-7, with D perhaps TRBD2 (6 bases). This CDR3 is built from 14 residues. Germline CDR1 SGHNT, CDR2 YENEEA. V shed 4 bases and J shed 2 bases, with 12 bases lying between them. CDR3 nucleotide sequence: TGTGCCAGCAGCTCCCGGGACTTCCCCTACGAGCAGTACTTC. It specifies CASSSRDFPYEQYF.

Notes on this clonotype: Possible read error: a much larger clone is one base away. This chain connects TRBV27 to TRBJ2-7; TRBD2 matches 10 bases. Germline CDR1 MNHEY, CDR2 SMNVEV (reference sequence). The CDR3 totals 15 residues. CDR3 protein: CVSSLIAGGPYEQYF. CDR3 DNA: TGTGTCAGCAGTTTAATAGCGGGAGGACCCTACGAGCAGTACTTC.

This clonotype was detected many times. The rearrangement joins TRBV15 to TRBJ2-7, with D maybe TRBD1 (5 bases). Germline CDR1 and CDR2: LNHNV and YYDKDF (reference sequence). The CDR3 loop spans 15 amino acids. Trimming took off 0 bases at V and 3 bases at J, with 12 bases between the two ends. In DNA form, the CDR3 reads TGTGCCACCAGCAGAGATTACAACAGGATCTACGAGCAGTACTTC. Its translation: CATSRDYNRIYEQYF.

This clonotype was seen ten or more times. This rearrangement joins TRBV29-1 to TRBJ1-4; D call uncertain. Germline lookup yields CDR1 SQVTM and CDR2 ANQGSEA. The CDR3 is made up of 13 amino acids. V lost 7 bases and J lost 8, with 17 bases in between. CDR3 nucleotide sequence: TGCAGCGCCCTCCCCGAGGGCCAGGAAAAACTGTTTTTT. It specifies CSALPEGQEKLFF. The full variable domain, its missing parts supplied by reference TRBV29-1 and TRBJ1-4, is SAVISQKPSRDICQRGTSLTIQCQVDSQVTMMFWYRQQPGQSLTLIATANQGSEATYESGFVIDKFPISRPNLTFSTLTVSNMSPEDSSIYLCSALPEGQEKLFFGSGTQLSVL.

As concerns this clonotype: Being one base from a much bigger clone, this may be a read error. The chain links TRBV24-1 to TRBJ2-3; tentative D call: TRBD1 (6 bases). Germline CDR1 reads KGHDR; CDR2 reads SFDVKD. This CDR3 comprises 14 residues. The CDR3, as DNA: TGTGCCACCGGTGATCGACAGGTCCCCGATACGCAGTATTTT. Protein sequence: CATGDRQVPDTQYF.

Concerning this clonotype: A much larger clone sits a single nucleotide away, making a read error possible. The J gene is TRBJ2-7, the V gene TRBV10-3; a weak D match, TRBD2 (7 bases). Trimming shortened V by 5 bases and J by 2 bases, and 13 bases separated the two germline ends. CDR1 and CDR2 from the germline V gene are ENHRY and SYGVKD. This CDR3 spans 14 amino acids. The CDR3 DNA is TGTGCCATCAGTCCTGAAGGGGGGGCCTACGAGCAGTACTTC. Translation: CAISPEGGAYEQYF.

This clonotype was seen only once. This sequence may be a read error, since a much larger clone differs from it by one base. The rearrangement uses TRBV6-2 or TRBV6-3 and TRBJ2-1, with D unresolved. CDR3 length equals 17 residues. CDR1 is MNHEY, CDR2 SVGEGT, per germline. CDR3 residues: CANSYSSLVGKRNEQFF. CDR3 in DNA: TGTGCCAACAGTTACTCGAGTCTTGTTGGGAAACGCAATGAGCAGTTCTTC.

A few counts support this clonotype. The chain joins TRBV5-6 to TRBJ2-1; D gene uncertain. Between the trimmed V and J ends, which lost 2 bases and 9 bases, there was a span of 6 bases. The CDR3 consists of 11 residues. Germline values: CDR1 SGHDT, CDR2 YYEEEE. The CDR3 bases are TGTGCCAGCAGCTTACCGTTTGAGCAGTTCTTC. This gives the protein CASSLPFEQFF.

This clonotype showed up many times. The chain carries TRBV7-6 and TRBJ2-7, with 12 bases matching TRBD1. The CDR3 runs to 17 residues. V shed 1 base and J 7 bases; nucleotides not matched to a gene: 11. CDR1 and CDR2 from the germline V gene are SGHVS and FNYEAQ. CDR3 sequence: CASSLDPGGQGAYEQYF. The CDR3 region has the DNA TGTGCCAGCAGCTTAGATCCGGGGGGACAGGGGGCGTATGAGCAGTACTTC.

This clonotype was seen many times. The rearrangement joins TRBV28 to TRBJ2-5; weak D call: TRBD2 (6 bases). The CDR3 length is 17 residues. With 2 bases removed from V and 2 bases from J, the gap between germline ends came to 18 bases. Germline-derived CDR1 and CDR2 are MDHEN and SYDVKM. CDR3 sequence reads: CASSLRVAGIGQETQYF. CDR3 nucleotide sequence: TGTGCCAGCAGTTTAAGGGTTGCGGGGATCGGTCAAGAGACCCAGTACTTC.

As concerns this clonotype: A single base separates this from a much larger clone, so it may be a read error. This chain connects TRBV24-1 to TRBJ1-5; D is undetermined. In germline, CDR1 is KGHDR, CDR2 SFDVKD. The CDR3 sequence is 17 residues long. Trimming stripped 12 bases from V and 2 bases from J, with 25 bases between. DNA for the CDR3: TGTGCCGCCCGCTCCAATTCCCGAGGAATCGGCAATCAGCCCCAGCATTTT. Protein product: CAARSNSRGIGNQPQHF.

This clonotype was seen many times. The V gene is TRBV10-3, the J gene TRBJ1-6; D is possibly TRBD1 (5 bases). The germline V gene encodes CDR1 ENHRY and CDR2 SYGVKD. V lost 0 bases and J 7 bases, leaving 10 bases between the germline ends. CDR3 size: 15 residues. The CDR3 protein is CAISESGRVNSPLHF. CDR3 bases: TGTGCCATCAGTGAGTCTGGCAGGGTGAATTCACCCCTCCACTTT.

There are a few counts of this clonotype. V gene TRBV6-2 or TRBV6-3 combines with J gene TRBJ1-1; possible D gene TRBD1, 6 bases. CDR3 length equals 16 residues. Germline assignment: CDR1 MNHEY and CDR2 SVGEGT. With 3 bases removed from V and 1 base from J, the gap between germline ends came to 15 bases. The CDR3 nucleotides read TGTGCCAGCAGTTATCCCTACAGGGCTCGGAACACTGAAGCTTTCTTT. This sequence encodes CASSYPYRARNTEAFF.

The gene calls are TRBV24-1 and TRBJ2-5; perhaps D is TRBD1 or TRBD2 (5 bases each). This CDR3 comprises 17 residues. Between the trimmed V and J ends, which lost 4 bases and 0 bases, there was a span of 17 bases. The germline CDR1 and CDR2 sequences are KGHDR and SFDVKD. CDR3 amino acids: CATSDPPEGKYQETQYF. The CDR3 coding sequence is TGTGCCACCAGTGACCCCCCAGAGGGGAAGTACCAAGAGACCCAGTACTTC.

This clonotype was observed many times. V and J are TRBV6-5 and TRBJ2-7; D unresolved. V shed 0 bases and J shed 8 bases, with 14 bases lying between them. The CDR3 extends over 14 amino acids. The germline gives CDR1 MNHEY, CDR2 SVGAGI. The CDR3 DNA is TGTGCCAGCAGTTACTCGGGGTCAGCTCCCAAGCAGTACTTC. It codes for CASSYSGSAPKQYF.

This clonotype was seen ten or more times. The chain uses TRBV21-1 and TRBJ2-7; the table calls TRBD1, which could not be checked here. TRBV21-1 represents a pseudogene. This CDR3 comprises 14 residues. This CDR3 reads CASSNRRAAYEQYF. The DNA of the CDR3 is TGTGCCAGCAGTAACAGGCGGGCAGCCTACGAGCAGTACTTC.

This clonotype was seen at least ten times. This chain joins TRBV28 and TRBJ1-1, with 7 bases matching TRBD1. Unmatched junction bases numbered 10, after V lost 6 bases and J lost 0 bases. The CDR3 is 16 amino acids. Germline lookup yields CDR1 MDHEN and CDR2 SYDVKM. CDR3 DNA: TGTGCCAGCAGCACCGGGACAGAATATCTGAACACTGAAGCTTTCTTT. Its protein is CASSTGTEYLNTEAFF. The full variable domain, its missing parts supplied by reference TRBV28 and TRBJ1-1, is DVKVTQSSRYLVKRTGEKVFLECVQDMDHENMFWYRQDPGLGLRLIYFSYDVKMKEKGDIPEGYSVSREKKERFSLILESASTNQTSMYLCASSTGTEYLNTEAFFGQGTRLTVV.

This clonotype was seen repeatedly, ten times or more. V and J are TRBV2 and TRBJ2-3; 9 bases align to TRBD2. V was clipped by 3 bases and J by 6 bases; unmatched bases: 7. Germline assignment: CDR1 SNHLY and CDR2 FYNNEI. The CDR3 has 15 amino acids. The chain's CDR3 is CASSDWASGMDTQYF. The CDR3 coding sequence is TGTGCCAGCAGTGATTGGGCTAGCGGGATGGATACGCAGTATTTT.

For this clonotype: A read error may produce the germline difference seen at one junction end. This chain connects TRBV23-1 to TRBJ2-3, with D possibly being TRBD2 (6 bases). TRBV23-1 is marked as an open reading frame, function uncertain. The CDR3 covers 17 residues. In DNA, the CDR3 is TGCGCCAGCAGTCAAAAGGAGAGCCATTCTAGCGCAGATGCGCAGTATTTT. The encoded protein is CASSQKESHSSADAQYF.

This clonotype was counted a single time. It may be a read error: a sequence one base away is much more abundant. Here the CDR3 DNA reads TGCGCCAACAGCCAAGGTAGGGATGAGCAGTTCTTC. Translating it yields CANSQGRDEQFF. The chain joins TRBV4-1 to TRBJ2-1; D not resolved. Germline V gene data show CDR1 as MGHRA and CDR2 as YSYEKL. This CDR3 has 12 amino acids.

This clonotype was found many times. The chain is built from TRBV7-2 and TRBJ1-1; D perhaps matches TRBD1 (6 bases). Germline assignment: CDR1 SGHTA and CDR2 FQGNSA. V shed 7 bases and J shed 5 bases, with 20 bases lying between them. CDR3 length: 15 amino acids. The CDR3: CASTLGGAFRTEAFF. The CDR3 nucleotides are TGTGCCAGCACCCTAGGGGGGGCCTTCCGGACTGAAGCTTTCTTT.

There are many counts of this clonotype. The chain employs TRBV29-1 and TRBJ1-1; a weak D match, TRBD1 (5 bases). Trimming removed 1 base at V and 3 bases at J, with 9 bases between. The germline V gene encodes CDR1 SQVTM and CDR2 ANQGSEA. The CDR3 spans 13 residues. CDR3 bases: TGCAGCGTTGAAGTCAGGGCGGACACTGAAGCTTTCTTT. Amino acids: CSVEVRADTEAFF.

Of note for this clonotype: Being one base from a much bigger clone, this may be a read error. V and J are TRBV7-6 and TRBJ2-7; TRBD2 agrees at 10 bases. The CDR3 covers 14 residues. Germline CDR1 and CDR2: SGHVS and FNYEAQ. The CDR3, as DNA: TGTGCCGGCAGCTTAGCTAGCGGGAGTTACGAGCAGTACTTC. This codes for CAGSLASGSYEQYF.

In its sample, this clonotype was seen many times. The chain employs TRBV5-1 and TRBJ2-1, with D perhaps TRBD2 (5 bases). Trimming left V 1 base short and J 3 bases short, with 17 bases between. Germline V gene data show CDR1 as SGHRS and CDR2 as YFSETQ. The CDR3 is 17 residues long. This CDR3 is CASSLFGSGEGYNEQFF. In nucleotides, the CDR3 is TGCGCCAGCAGCTTGTTTGGAAGCGGTGAGGGCTACAATGAGCAGTTCTTC.

Worth noting for this clonotype: This clone may be a read error of a much larger clone one base away. The missing conserved phenylalanine or tryptophan at the end of this CDR3 makes a read error likely. No DNA is shown, since the ends of the CDR3 on it are uncertain; the CDR3 is the one TCRdb lists. Here the CDR3 reads CASSLAELVGPPFL. This chain links TRBV5-1 with TRBJ2-3; TRBD1 is the table's D call, not checked against the DNA. The CDR3 contains 14 residues when both ends are counted. Per the germline V gene, CDR1 is SGHRS and CDR2 is YFSETQ.